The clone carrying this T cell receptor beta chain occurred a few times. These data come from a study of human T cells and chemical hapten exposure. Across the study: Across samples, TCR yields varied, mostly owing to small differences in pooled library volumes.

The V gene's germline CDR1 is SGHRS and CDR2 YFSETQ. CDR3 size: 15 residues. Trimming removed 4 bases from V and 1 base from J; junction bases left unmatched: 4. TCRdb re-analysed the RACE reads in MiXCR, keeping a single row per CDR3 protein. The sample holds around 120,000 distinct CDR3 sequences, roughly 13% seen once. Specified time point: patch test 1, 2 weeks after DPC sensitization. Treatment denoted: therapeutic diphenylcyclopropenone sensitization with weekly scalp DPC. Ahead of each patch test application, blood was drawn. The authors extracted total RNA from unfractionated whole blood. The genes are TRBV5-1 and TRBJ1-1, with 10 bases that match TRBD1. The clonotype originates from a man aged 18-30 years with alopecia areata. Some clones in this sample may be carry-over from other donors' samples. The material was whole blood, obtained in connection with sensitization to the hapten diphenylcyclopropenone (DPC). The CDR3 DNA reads TGCGCCAGCAGCACGGGACAGGGGTCGAACACTGAAGCTTTCTTT. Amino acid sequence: CASSTGQGSNTEAFF.